The clone carrying this T cell receptor (beta chain) was detected many times. Primed by a sample-barcoded 5' primer and a J-beta primer mix, a second PCR proceeded for about 7 to 11 cycles. MiXCR was run by TCRdb on the 5' RACE reads, yielding one entry per CDR3 protein. The data show some 640,000 distinct CDR3 sequences, under 30% seen once. The data are from a study of blood T cells in healthy people across ages. J gave up 5 bases and V 5 bases, and 10 bases lay outside the gene matches. This CDR3 has 15 residues. Germline CDR1 SGHTA, CDR2 FQGNSA. There were at least 6 micrograms of total RNA extracted from every sample.

The gene calls are TRBV7-2 and TRBJ2-5; 8 bases match TRBD1. The specimen sequenced was blood. The clonotype originates from a woman aged 80 or over in good health. Written as DNA, the CDR3 is TGTGCCAGCAGCACCGGACAGGGCCGACGCGAGACCCAGTACTTC. Translation: CASSTGQGRRETQYF.